This is a list of T cell receptor beta chains from one sample in a study of blood T cell repertoires in COVID-19. Assay used: immunoSEQ multiplex PCR; TCRdb lists only in-frame clones, some missing. The sample carries about 100,000 clones, 89% recorded once. The sample consisted of peripheral blood. The receptors come from a middle-aged man with active or convalescent COVID-19. Each CDR3 is given without its conserved first and last residue.

j_call v_call cdr3_aa
TRBJ2-1 TRBV9 ASSAGTSGSHEQF
TRBJ2-3 TRBV7-2 ASSLAHVGTDTQY
TRBJ2-2 TRBV18 ASSQMVRSGTGELF
TRBJ1-2 TRBV27 ASSLGGVGYT
TRBJ1-1 TRBV10-3 AISEGGNTEAF
TRBJ1-5 TRBV7-2 ASSFHDRNQPQH
TRBJ1-5 TRBV18 ASSDMQGYQPQH
TRBJ1-5 TRBV28 ASSLFSQGSQPQH
TRBJ1-5 TRBV7-2 ASSQQFNQPQH
TRBJ1-1 TRBV6-5 ASSTAGQLEAF
TRBJ2-6 TRBV30 AWSGTRVTGANVLT
TRBJ2-2 TRBV10-3 AISASGSTGELF
TRBJ2-2 TRBV7-2 ASSSVSGTGELF
TRBJ1-1 TRBV6-5 ASSYRWSTEAF
TRBJ2-3 TRBV6-2/TRBV6-3 ASSYSNGLTDTQY
TRBJ1-1 TRBV29-1 SARTGHTEAF
TRBJ2-7 TRBV27 ASSLFGSGAYEQY
TRBJ2-3 TRBV6-1 ASSQAAVADTQY
TRBJ2-2 TRBV7-2 ASSLASRQGGELF
TRBJ1-5 TRBV24-1 ATSRTGNQPQH
TRBJ2-7 TRBV7-8 ASSTGTGYEYEQY
TRBJ2-7 TRBV19 ATSPQGQVEQY
TRBJ2-5 TRBV11-2 ASSTDRTQY
TRBJ2-1 TRBV30 ASDRQGANNEQF
TRBJ2-1 TRBV5-1 ASSLAGSIEQF
TRBJ1-2 TRBV30 AWRKTGGGYT
TRBJ1-2 TRBV2 ASRGVTGGYT
TRBJ2-1 TRBV13 ASSTLREELLGEQF
TRBJ2-2 TRBV2 ASTLGLVSGELF
TRBJ2-1 TRBV6-2/TRBV6-3 ASSSGTSAYNEQF
TRBJ2-1 TRBV9 ASSVGGLAGINEQF
TRBJ2-2 TRBV9 ASSGGLANTGELF
TRBJ2-1 TRBV7-3 ASSFDWNNEQF
TRBJ2-7 TRBV5-1 ASSWTGTSSYEQY
TRBJ2-5 TRBV4-1 ASSQRRGFQETQY
TRBJ2-4 TRBV7-2 ASSRKTGVENIQY
TRBJ2-7 TRBV11-2 ASSLDRGPYEQY
TRBJ2-2 TRBV21-1 ASRRPQDSRGVAGGPPGELF
TRBJ1-5 TRBV7-9 ASSLGLGQGDQPQH
TRBJ2-1 TRBV9 ASSPGGGYEQF
TRBJ1-2 TRBV7-9 ASSTTGPYGYT
TRBJ2-7 TRBV4-3 ASSQDRTSRVYEQY
TRBJ1-2 TRBV2 ASSPGTGPRYNYGYT
TRBJ1-1 TRBV28 ASIFGTEAF